The 30 T cell receptor beta chains in this list originate from one sample, sequenced in a study of T cells in Graves' hyperthyroidism and ophthalmopathy. From RNA transcripts, TCR beta CDR3 regions were amplified. When the TCR CDR3 underwent first-round RT-PCR, the HTBI primer set was used. TCRdb itself ran the multiplex PCR reads through MiXCR, one entry per CDR3 protein. The data contain 300,000 to 350,000 distinct CDR3 sequences, around 17% of them singletons. The source material was blood. All receptors come from a man aged 25-40 years with Graves' hyperthyroidism.

As regards this clonotype: A much larger clone differs from this one at a single base, so this may be a read error. The chain carries TRBV11-2 and TRBJ1-1; the D is unclear. The CDR3 loop spans 13 amino acids. Germline CDR1 SGHAT, CDR2 FQNNGV. The CDR3 DNA is TGTGCCAGCAGCCCTAGGCTGAACACTGAAGGTTTCTTT. Translating gives CASSPRLNTEGFF.

In its sample, this clonotype was seen many times. The chain has TRBV28 and TRBJ2-2; D is unclear. This CDR3 contains 12 residues. V was cut by 3 bases and J by 9 bases, with 8 bases left in between. Germline lookup yields CDR1 MDHEN and CDR2 SYDVKM. DNA for the CDR3: TGTGCCAGCAGTTTGCTATACCGGGAGCTGTTTTTT. Its protein is CASSLLYRELFF.

This clonotype has only a few counts. At one end the junction does not follow the germline gene, possibly because of a read error. The V gene is TRBV5-1, the J gene TRBJ2-5; 8 bases fit TRBD2. CDR1 SGHRS and CDR2 YFSETQ come from the germline V gene. The CDR3 runs 13 residues. CDR3 in amino acids: CASSMGLEETLYF. The CDR3 DNA sequence: TGCGCCAGCAGCATGGGACTAGAAGAGACCCTGTACTTC.

J is TRBJ2-7 and V is TRBV12-3 or TRBV12-4; TRBD2 matches at 10 bases. The CDR3 loop spans 14 amino acids. V was pared by 5 bases and J by 5 bases, with 6 bases of the junction left unmatched. The CDR3 coding sequence is TGTGCCAGCAGTCCCAGCGGGAGGGCCCACGAGCAGTACTTC. It translates to CASSPSGRAHEQYF.

CDR3 DNA: TGTGCCAGCAGTTTCCACGGACAGGGGCGTGCGAACACTGAAGCTTTCTTT. It codes for CASSFHGQGRANTEAFF. This chain links TRBV27 with TRBJ1-1; 9 bases fit TRBD1. The CDR3 sequence is 17 residues long. After removal of 3 bases from V and 1 base from J, the junction contained 9 bases not matched to a gene. Germline V lookup: CDR1 MNHEY, CDR2 SMNVEV (reference sequence).

This clonotype was seen many times. The rearrangement links TRBV28 to TRBJ1-1; D gene ambiguous. The V end lost 4 bases, the J end lost 1 base, and 16 bases lay between the germline ends. CDR1 is MDHEN and CDR2 is SYDVKM in the germline V gene. This CDR3 comprises 16 residues. Here the CDR3 DNA reads TGTGCCAGCAGTTACCTGCTAATCACCAGGAACACTGAAGCTTTCTTT. The encoded protein is CASSYLLITRNTEAFF.

The rearrangement joins TRBV11-1 to TRBJ2-7, with D possibly matching TRBD2 (6 bases). This CDR3 comprises 14 residues. V lost 8 bases to trimming and J lost 5 bases, with 19 bases between them. Per germline, CDR1 SGHAT and CDR2 FQDESV (reference sequence). The CDR3 DNA sequence: TGTGCCAGCGGTCTAGCGTCCTCCTACAACGAGCAGTACTTC. This gives the protein CASGLASSYNEQYF.

This clonotype has ten or more counts. This chain uses TRBV6-1 with TRBJ1-6; D remains unclear. CDR1 MNHNS and CDR2 SASEGT come from the germline V gene. V shed 5 bases and J shed 12 bases, with 8 bases lying between them. The CDR3 runs 11 residues. The CDR3 loop is CASSSVGPLHF. The CDR3 nucleotides read TGTGCCAGCAGTTCCGTAGGACCCCTCCACTTT.

The chain carries TRBV19 and TRBJ2-3; D is possibly TRBD2 (6 bases). CDR1 and CDR2 (germline): LNHDA, SQIVND (reference sequence). V was pared by 3 bases and J by 3 bases, with 19 bases between. The CDR3 has 17 amino acids. This chain's CDR3 is CASSMVLGSRGTDTQYF. The CDR3, as DNA: TGTGCCAGTAGTATGGTGCTCGGGAGTCGAGGAACAGATACGCAGTATTTT.

This clonotype was observed once. CDR3 DNA: TGTGCCAGCAGTACCGACAGGGATAGCTATGGCTACACCTTC. Translation: CASSTDRDSYGYTF. The rearrangement links TRBV5-5 to TRBJ1-2; 7 nucleotides align to TRBD1. Germline loops: CDR1 SGHKS, CDR2 YYEKEE (reference sequence). There are 14 residues in the CDR3. V shed 5 bases and J 4 bases; nucleotides not matched to a gene: 8. The whole variable domain, remainder taken from reference TRBV5-5 and TRBJ1-2, is DAGVTQSPTHLIKTRGQQVTLRCSPISGHKSVSWYQQVLGQGPQFIFQYYEKEERGRGNFPDRFSARQFPNYSSELNVNALLLGDSALYLCASSTDRDSYGYTFGSGTRLTVV.

This clonotype was picked up many times. CDR3 loop: CASSSSGTRGDTQYF. The DNA for the CDR3 is TGCGCCAGCAGTTCCTCGGGGACTAGGGGGGATACGCAGTATTTT. The chain recombines TRBV5-1 with TRBJ2-3; 8 nucleotides match TRBD2. Germline assignment: CDR1 SGHRS and CDR2 YFSETQ. The V and J ends lost 5 bases and 6 bases, in that order; junction bases with no gene match: 11. The CDR3 is 15 residues long.

The chain employs TRBV19 and TRBJ2-2; D gene ambiguous. V lost 3 bases, J lost 5 bases, and 13 bases lay in between. This CDR3 has 15 residues. Germline values: CDR1 LNHDA, CDR2 SQIVND (reference sequence). DNA for the CDR3: TGTGCCAGTAGTATTGAACCCCGGGCGACCGGGGAGCTGTTTTTT. This encodes CASSIEPRATGELFF.

The chain uses TRBV6-1 and TRBJ1-6; no firm D call. The CDR3 is 19 residues long. Looked up from germline, CDR1 is MNHNS and CDR2 is SASEGT. V was cut by 6 bases and J by 0 bases, with 21 bases left in between. CDR3 in DNA: TGTGCCAGCAGCCCCCGAAAACTGACTGGGAGCTCCTATAATTCACCCCTCCACTTT. Protein: CASSPRKLTGSSYNSPLHF.

The chain recombines TRBV11-3 with TRBJ2-1; 9 bases are shared with TRBD2. The germline CDR1 and CDR2 sequences are SGHNT and YENEEA. The CDR3 is 13 amino acids. Losses at the gene ends were 7 bases for V and 10 bases for J; bases not matched to a gene: 8. Here the CDR3 reads CASNPGTSPEQFF. The DNA of the CDR3 is TGTGCCAGCAACCCCGGGACTAGCCCCGAGCAGTTCTTC.

The table lists this clonotype with a few counts. V and J are TRBV5-6 and TRBJ2-7; 7 nucleotides agree with TRBD2. With 4 bases clipped from V and 5 bases from J, the junction kept 12 bases outside the gene matches. Germline V gene lookup returns CDR1 SGHDT and CDR2 YYEEEE. The CDR3 contains 15 residues. As DNA, the CDR3 is TGTGCCAGCAGCCTGGGCTTTATGGCGGGAGACGAGCAGTACTTC. It codes for CASSLGFMAGDEQYF.

In this sample, this clonotype turned up many times. J is TRBJ2-1 and V is TRBV7-9; D is uncertain. This CDR3 is built from 13 residues. V lost 5 bases and J 8 bases, leaving 13 bases between the germline ends. The germline V gene has CDR1 SEHNR and CDR2 FQNEAQ (reference sequence). CDR3 coding DNA: TGTGCCAGCAGCCCCCCAGAGCAGGATGAGCAGTTCTTC. This sequence encodes CASSPPEQDEQFF.

This clonotype was picked up many times. This sequence joins TRBV20-1 and TRBJ1-1; D remains ambiguous. The germline V and J ends were trimmed by 1 base and 0 bases, with 12 bases remaining between them. This CDR3 is 15 amino acids long. The germline V gene encodes CDR1 DFQATT and CDR2 SNEGSKA (reference sequence). CDR3 loop: CSARALQLMNTEAFF. The CDR3 DNA is TGCAGTGCTAGAGCTCTGCAGCTCATGAACACTGAAGCTTTCTTT.

This clonotype was seen a handful of times. This chain connects TRBV25-1 to TRBJ2-7, with D hard to call. Germline V gene lookup returns CDR1 MGHDK and CDR2 SYGVNS. V was pared by 7 bases and J by 0 bases, with 10 bases between. The CDR3 is 13 residues long. The CDR3: CASTDGYSYEQYF. The CDR3 DNA reads as TGTGCCAGCACGGACGGTTACTCCTACGAGCAGTACTTC.

This clonotype came up a few times. The chain is built from TRBV9 and TRBJ2-7; possible D gene TRBD2, 5 bases. Trimming cost V 3 bases and J 5 bases, with 18 bases left between them. CDR1 and CDR2 (germline): SGDLS, YYNGEE. CDR3 length: 15 residues. CDR3 protein: CASSASPTSSDEQYF. DNA for the CDR3: TGTGCCAGCAGCGCCTCACCCACTAGTAGTGACGAGCAGTACTTC.

In this sample, this clonotype turned up many times. This chain connects TRBV28 to TRBJ1-5; the match to TRBD1 covers 7 bases. V lost 6 bases, J lost 5 bases, and 13 bases stayed unmatched. From germline, CDR1 is MDHEN and CDR2 SYDVKM. The CDR3 length is 16 residues. This CDR3 reads CASRRVVGRGDQPQHF. The CDR3 nucleotides read TGTGCCAGCAGGAGGGTGGTGGGCAGGGGGGATCAGCCCCAGCATTTT.

The V gene is TRBV29-1, the J gene TRBJ1-2, with D unclear. This CDR3 has 11 amino acids. V lost 1 base, J lost 4 bases, and 4 bases lay in between. Germline V gene data show CDR1 as SQVTM and CDR2 as ANQGSEA. The CDR3: CSVEGVYGYTF. The CDR3 DNA reads TGCAGCGTTGAAGGGGTCTATGGCTACACCTTC.

The chain combines TRBV19 with TRBJ2-2, with no clear D. Germline CDR1 reads LNHDA; CDR2 reads SQIVND (reference sequence). This CDR3 has 11 residues. V lost 0 bases to trimming and J lost 9 bases, with 2 bases between them. The DNA for the CDR3 is TGTGCCAGTAGTATAGAATGGGAGCTGTTTTTT. This encodes CASSIEWELFF.

J is TRBJ2-1 and V is TRBV6-1; D might be TRBD2 (7 bases). Trimming removed 10 bases from V and 4 bases from J, with 14 bases in between. The CDR3 sequence is 13 residues long. Germline V gives CDR1 MNHNS, CDR2 SASEGT. Here the CDR3 reads CANRAGAYNEQFF. CDR3 nucleotide sequence: TGTGCCAACCGGGCGGGGGCTTACAATGAGCAGTTCTTC.

V gene TRBV24-1 combines with J gene TRBJ1-5; 7 bases align to TRBD1. The CDR3 covers 15 residues. With 6 bases clipped from V and 2 bases from J, the junction kept 6 bases outside the gene matches. Germline V gene sequence: CDR1 KGHDR, CDR2 SFDVKD. CDR3 region: CATSSQGHGNQPQHF. The CDR3 DNA sequence: TGTGCCACCAGTTCACAGGGGCATGGCAATCAGCCCCAGCATTTT.

This clonotype has ten or more counts. This sequence joins TRBV11-2 and TRBJ2-7; unclear D gene. The CDR3 is 13 residues long. V was pared by 1 base and J by 1 base, with 5 bases between. Looked up from germline, CDR1 is SGHAT and CDR2 is FQNNGV. The CDR3 sequence is CASSLGKSYEQYF. For the CDR3, the DNA is TGTGCCAGCAGCTTAGGCAAGTCCTACGAGCAGTACTTC.

The rearrangement uses TRBV10-3 and TRBJ2-5; D is uncertain. In germline, CDR1 is ENHRY, CDR2 SYGVKD. Between the trimmed V and J ends, which lost 4 bases and 4 bases, there was a span of 4 bases. CDR3 length: 11 residues. For the CDR3, the DNA is TGTGCCATCAGTGTCGGAGAGACCCAGTACTTC. Its translation: CAISVGETQYF.

This clonotype was seen a handful of times. The chain combines TRBV7-3 with TRBJ1-1; the D gene is possibly TRBD1 (5 bases). The CDR3 is 15 amino acids. The germline V gene encodes CDR1 SGHTA and CDR2 FQGTGA. Trimming cost V 4 bases and J 6 bases, with 18 bases left between them. CDR3 residues: CASSSSPGPTSEAFF. The CDR3 bases are TGTGCCAGCAGCTCTTCCCCGGGGCCGACATCTGAAGCTTTCTTT. The whole variable domain, remainder taken from reference TRBV7-3 and TRBJ1-1, is GAGVSQTPSNKVTEKGKYVELRCDPISGHTALYWYRQSLGQGPEFLIYFQGTGAADDSGLPNDRFFAVRPEGSVSTLKIQRTERGDSAVYLCASSSSPGPTSEAFFGQGTRLTVV.

This clonotype has at least ten counts. The chain links TRBV28 to TRBJ1-4, with TRBD1 matching over 8 bases. The CDR3 extends over 17 amino acids. Per the germline V gene, CDR1 is MDHEN and CDR2 is SYDVKM. Trimming removed 6 bases from V and 8 bases from J; junction bases left unmatched: 17. CDR3 protein: CASRPGAGGFYLEKLFF. In DNA, the CDR3 is TGTGCCAGCAGGCCCGGGGCAGGGGGCTTTTATCTGGAAAAACTGTTTTTT.

This clonotype showed up just a few times. The chain uses TRBV7-6 and TRBJ2-3; D remains unclear. CDR1 SGHVS and CDR2 FNYEAQ come from the germline V gene. V shed 5 bases and J shed 1 base, with 13 bases lying between them. There are 15 residues in the CDR3. The CDR3 sequence is CASSLWVGGTDTQYF. CDR3 nucleotides: TGTGCCAGCAGCCTGTGGGTTGGAGGCACAGATACGCAGTATTTT.

This clonotype was counted a few times. A single base separates this from a much larger clone, so it may be a read error. The chain employs TRBV24-1 and TRBJ2-5; no firm D call. The CDR3 sequence is 15 residues long. The germline CDR1 and CDR2 sequences are KGHDR and SFDVKD. Trimming stripped 4 bases from V and 5 bases from J, with 16 bases between. CDR3 amino acids: CATSDPSGRSETQYF. CDR3 sequence (DNA): TGTGCCACCAGTGACCCCTCGGGCAGGTCGGAGACCCAGTACTTC.